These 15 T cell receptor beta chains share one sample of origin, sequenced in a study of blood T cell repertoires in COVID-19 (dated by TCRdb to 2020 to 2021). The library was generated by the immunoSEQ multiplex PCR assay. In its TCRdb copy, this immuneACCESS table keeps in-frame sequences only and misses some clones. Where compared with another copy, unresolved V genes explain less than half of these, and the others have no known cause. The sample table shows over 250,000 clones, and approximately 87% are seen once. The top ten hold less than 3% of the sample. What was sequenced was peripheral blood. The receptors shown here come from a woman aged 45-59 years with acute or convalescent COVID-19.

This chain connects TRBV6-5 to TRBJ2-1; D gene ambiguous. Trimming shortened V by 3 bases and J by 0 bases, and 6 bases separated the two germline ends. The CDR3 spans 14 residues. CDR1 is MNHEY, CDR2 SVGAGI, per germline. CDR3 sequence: CASSYISSYNEQFF. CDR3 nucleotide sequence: TGTGCCAGCAGTTATATATCCTCCTACAATGAGCAGTTCTTC.

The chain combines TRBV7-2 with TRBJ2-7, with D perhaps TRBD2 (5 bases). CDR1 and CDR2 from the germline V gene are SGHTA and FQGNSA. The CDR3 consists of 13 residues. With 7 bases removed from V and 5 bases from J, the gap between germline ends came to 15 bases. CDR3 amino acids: CASTPQVRDEQYF. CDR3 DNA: TGTGCCAGCACCCCTCAGGTGCGGGACGAGCAGTACTTC.

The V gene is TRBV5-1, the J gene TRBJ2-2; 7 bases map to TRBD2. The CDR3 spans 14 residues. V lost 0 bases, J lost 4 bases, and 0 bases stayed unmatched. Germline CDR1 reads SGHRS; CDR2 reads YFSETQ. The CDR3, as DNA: TGCGCCAGCAGCTTGGAGCGGGGCACCGGGGAGCTGTTTTTT. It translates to CASSLERGTGELFF.

The CDR3 here is CASSDRGHRNTIYF. The CDR3 coding sequence is TGTGCCAGCAGCGACAGGGGGCATAGAAACACCATATATTTT. The chain has TRBV9 and TRBJ1-3; 9 bases line up with TRBD1. The CDR3 loop spans 14 amino acids. V shed 3 bases, J shed 5 bases, and the junction held 3 bases outside the gene matches. Per germline, CDR1 SGDLS and CDR2 YYNGEE.

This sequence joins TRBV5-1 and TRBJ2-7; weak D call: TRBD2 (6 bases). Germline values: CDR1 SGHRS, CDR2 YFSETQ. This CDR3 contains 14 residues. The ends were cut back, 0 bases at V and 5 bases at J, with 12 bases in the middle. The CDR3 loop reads CASSLADVADEQYF. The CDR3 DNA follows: TGCGCCAGCAGCTTGGCCGACGTAGCGGACGAGCAGTACTTC.

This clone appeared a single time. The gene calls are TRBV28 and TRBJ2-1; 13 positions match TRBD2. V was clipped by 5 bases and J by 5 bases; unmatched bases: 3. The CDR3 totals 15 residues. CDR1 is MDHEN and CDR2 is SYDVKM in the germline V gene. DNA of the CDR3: TGTGCCAGCAGTCCCGGACTAGCGGGAGACAATGAGCAGTTCTTC. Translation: CASSPGLAGDNEQFF. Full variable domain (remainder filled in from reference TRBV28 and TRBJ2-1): DVKVTQSSRYLVKRTGEKVFLECVQDMDHENMFWYRQDPGLGLRLIYFSYDVKMKEKGDIPEGYSVSREKKERFSLILESASTNQTSMYLCASSPGLAGDNEQFFGPGTRLTVL.

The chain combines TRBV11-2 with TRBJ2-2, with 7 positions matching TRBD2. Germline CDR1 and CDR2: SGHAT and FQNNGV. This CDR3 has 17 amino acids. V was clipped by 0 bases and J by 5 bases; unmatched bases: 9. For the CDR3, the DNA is TGTGCCAGCAGCTTAGATCGGGGCGGGGGATGGACCGGGGAGCTGTTTTTT. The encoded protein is CASSLDRGGGWTGELFF.

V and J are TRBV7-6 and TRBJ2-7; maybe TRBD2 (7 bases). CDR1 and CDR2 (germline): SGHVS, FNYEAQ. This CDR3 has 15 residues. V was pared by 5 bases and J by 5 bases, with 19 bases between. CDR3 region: CASSLRGRRSDEQYF. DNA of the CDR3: TGTGCCAGCAGCCTGCGGGGGCGGAGGTCAGACGAGCAGTACTTC.

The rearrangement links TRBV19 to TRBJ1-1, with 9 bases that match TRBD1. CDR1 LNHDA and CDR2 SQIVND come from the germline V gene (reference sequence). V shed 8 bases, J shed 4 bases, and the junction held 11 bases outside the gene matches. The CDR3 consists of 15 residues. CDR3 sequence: CASRRLTGGLTEAFF. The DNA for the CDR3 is TGTGCCAGTCGTCGTCTTACAGGGGGCCTCACTGAAGCTTTCTTT.

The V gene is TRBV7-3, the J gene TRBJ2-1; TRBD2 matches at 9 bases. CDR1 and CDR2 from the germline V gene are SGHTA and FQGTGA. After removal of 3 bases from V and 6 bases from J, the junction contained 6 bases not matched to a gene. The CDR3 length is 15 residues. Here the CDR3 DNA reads TGTGCCAGCAGCTTGGCTGGGACTAGCTCCAATGAGCAGTTCTTC. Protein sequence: CASSLAGTSSNEQFF.

CDR3 DNA: TGTGCCAGCAGTTTACCGGACAGGACAAATGAGCAGTTCTTC. This gives the protein CASSLPDRTNEQFF. This sequence joins TRBV27 and TRBJ2-1, with 7 bases aligning to TRBD1. V shed 2 bases and J 7 bases; nucleotides not matched to a gene: 5. Germline lookup yields CDR1 MNHEY and CDR2 SMNVEV (reference sequence). The CDR3 runs to 14 residues.

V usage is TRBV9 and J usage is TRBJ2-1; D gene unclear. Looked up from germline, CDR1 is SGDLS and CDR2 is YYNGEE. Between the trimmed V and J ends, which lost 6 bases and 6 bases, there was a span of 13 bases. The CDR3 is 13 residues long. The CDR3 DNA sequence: TGTGCCAGCACCCTTAGCTTGTCCAATGAGCAGTTCTTC. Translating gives CASTLSLSNEQFF.

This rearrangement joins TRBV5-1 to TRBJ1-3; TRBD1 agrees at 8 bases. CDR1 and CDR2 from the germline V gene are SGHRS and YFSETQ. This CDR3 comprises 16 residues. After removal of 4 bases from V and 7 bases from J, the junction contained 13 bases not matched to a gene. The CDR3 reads CASSPHSGQAQNTIYF. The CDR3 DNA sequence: TGCGCCAGCAGCCCCCACTCGGGACAGGCTCAGAACACCATATATTTT. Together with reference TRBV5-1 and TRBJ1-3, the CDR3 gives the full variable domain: KAGVTQTPRYLIKTRGQQVTLSCSPISGHRSVSWYQQTPGQGLQFLFEYFSETQRNKGNFPGRFSGRQFSNSRSEMNVSTLELGDSALYLCASSPHSGQAQNTIYFGEGSWLTVV.

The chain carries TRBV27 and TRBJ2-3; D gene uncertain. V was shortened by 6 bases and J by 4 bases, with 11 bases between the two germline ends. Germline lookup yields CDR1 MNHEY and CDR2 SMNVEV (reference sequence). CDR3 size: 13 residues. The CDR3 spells CASSSESSDTQYF. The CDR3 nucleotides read TGTGCCAGCAGCTCGGAGTCGTCAGATACGCAGTATTTT.

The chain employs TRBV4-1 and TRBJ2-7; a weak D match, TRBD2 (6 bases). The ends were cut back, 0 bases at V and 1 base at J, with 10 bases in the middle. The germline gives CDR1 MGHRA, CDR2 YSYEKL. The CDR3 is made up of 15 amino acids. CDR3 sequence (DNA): TGCGCCAGCAGCCAAGAAGGGACTGCATCCTACGAGCAGTACTTC. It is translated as CASSQEGTASYEQYF.